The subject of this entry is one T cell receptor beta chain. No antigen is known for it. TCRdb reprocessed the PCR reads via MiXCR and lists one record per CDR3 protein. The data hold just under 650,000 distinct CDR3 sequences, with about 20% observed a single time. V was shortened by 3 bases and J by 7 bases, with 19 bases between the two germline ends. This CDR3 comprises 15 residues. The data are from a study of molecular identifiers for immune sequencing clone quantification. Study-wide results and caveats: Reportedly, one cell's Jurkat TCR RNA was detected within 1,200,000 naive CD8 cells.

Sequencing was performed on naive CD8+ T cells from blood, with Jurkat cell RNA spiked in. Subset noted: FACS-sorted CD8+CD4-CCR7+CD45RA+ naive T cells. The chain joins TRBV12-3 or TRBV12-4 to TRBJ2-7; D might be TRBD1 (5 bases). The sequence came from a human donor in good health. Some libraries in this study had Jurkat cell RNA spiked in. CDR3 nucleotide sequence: TGTGCCAGCAGTTTTTTTGGGGCAGGACAAGGGGAGCAGTACTTC. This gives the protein CASSFFGAGQGEQYF.